This entry is about one T cell receptor beta chain. Its antigen remains unknown. The record originates from a study of graft-versus-host responses after intestinal transplantation. Study in general: Transplants were multivisceral, liver-intestinal, or isolated intestinal. The study, taken as a whole, reports: Peak circulating GvH clone levels tracked with early post-transplant HvG declines. Recipient bone marrow held GvH clones, some seen earlier in ileum or blood.

This CDR3 has 15 residues. The V end lost 5 bases, the J end lost 4 bases, and 17 bases lay between the germline ends. Germline-derived CDR1 and CDR2 are LGHNT and FRNRAP. Sequencing was performed with immunoSEQ multiplex PCR; in TCRdb, only in-frame clones are kept and a portion is missing. The sample yields around 99,000 clones, 80% to 90% seen once. Sequenced here: unstimulated CD4+ T cells sorted from spleen or lymph node cells, sampled before transplant. The TCR sequence derives from a human donor who was the organ donor for an intestinal transplant. The chain recombines TRBV12-5 with TRBJ1-1; a weak D match, TRBD1 (5 bases). For the CDR3, the DNA is TGTGCTAGTGGTACCTGGACTCTTGGGGGCACTGAAGCTTTCTTT. Its protein is CASGTWTLGGTEAFF.